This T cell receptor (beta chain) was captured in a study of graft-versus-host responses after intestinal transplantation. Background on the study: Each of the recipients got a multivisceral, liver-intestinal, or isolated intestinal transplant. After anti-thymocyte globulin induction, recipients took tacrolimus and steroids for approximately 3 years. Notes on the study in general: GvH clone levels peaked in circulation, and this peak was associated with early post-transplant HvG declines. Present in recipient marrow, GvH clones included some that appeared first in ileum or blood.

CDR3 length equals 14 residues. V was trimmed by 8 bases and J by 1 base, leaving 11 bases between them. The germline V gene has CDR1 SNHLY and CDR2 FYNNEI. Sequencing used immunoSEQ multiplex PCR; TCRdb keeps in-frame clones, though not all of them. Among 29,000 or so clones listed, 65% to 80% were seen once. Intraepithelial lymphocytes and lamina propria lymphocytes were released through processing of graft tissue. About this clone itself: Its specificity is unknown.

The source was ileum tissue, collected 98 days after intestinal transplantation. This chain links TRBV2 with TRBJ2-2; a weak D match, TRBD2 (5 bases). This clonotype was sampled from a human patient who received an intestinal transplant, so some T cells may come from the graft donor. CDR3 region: CASGGEMNTGELFF. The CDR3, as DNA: TGTGCCAGCGGAGGCGAGATGAACACCGGGGAGCTGTTTTTT.